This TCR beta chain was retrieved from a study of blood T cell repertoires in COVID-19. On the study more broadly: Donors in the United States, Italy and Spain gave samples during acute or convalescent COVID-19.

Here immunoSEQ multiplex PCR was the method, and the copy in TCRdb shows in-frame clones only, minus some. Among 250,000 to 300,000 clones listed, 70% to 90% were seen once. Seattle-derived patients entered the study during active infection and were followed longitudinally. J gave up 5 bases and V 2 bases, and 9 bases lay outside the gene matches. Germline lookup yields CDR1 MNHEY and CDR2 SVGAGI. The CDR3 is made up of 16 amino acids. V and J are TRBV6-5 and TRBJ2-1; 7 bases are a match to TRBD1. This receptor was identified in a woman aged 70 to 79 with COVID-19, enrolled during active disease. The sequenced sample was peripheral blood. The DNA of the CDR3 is TGTGCCAGCAGTTACGACAGGGCTGGATGGGACAATGAGCAGTTCTTC. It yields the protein CASSYDRAGWDNEQFF.